A single sample gave rise to the 10 T cell receptor beta chains below, sequenced in a study of HIV-infected patients and healthy controls. About 550 ng RNA was reverse transcribed with alpha and beta constant-region primers. Using multiplexing indices, alpha and beta chain libraries were generated apart by chain-specific third strand synthesis. MiXCR, run by TCRdb on the 5' RACE reads, gives a single entry per CDR3 protein. Here the sample spans about 6,500 distinct CDR3 sequences, 6.5% to 7.5% being singletons. Follow-up blood was drawn about 14 weeks, roughly three months, after antiretroviral therapy began. Whole blood was used without fractionation, so all unsorted peripheral T cells were included. Here the sequenced sample was blood, taken during antiretroviral therapy. These receptors came from an adult with HIV infection.

This clonotype qualifies as medium-sized. The V call is TRBV7-2, the J call TRBJ2-7; D might be TRBD2 (7 bases). The CDR3 extends over 14 amino acids. V was clipped by 1 base and J by 2 bases, with 9 bases between them. Germline V gene sequence: CDR1 SGHTA, CDR2 FQGNSA. The DNA of the CDR3 is TGTGCCAGCAGCTTAGGCGGGGGCCCCTACGAGCAGTACTTC. Its translation is CASSLGGGPYEQYF.

This clonotype is medium-sized within its sample. The chain employs TRBV4-1 and TRBJ2-2, with unresolved D. Per the germline V gene, CDR1 is MGHRA and CDR2 is YSYEKL. The V end lost 4 bases, the J end lost 4 bases, and 13 bases lay between the germline ends. The CDR3 sequence is 15 residues long. CDR3 coding DNA: TGCGCCAGCAGCCCCGGGCCCCCCGCCACCGGGGAGCTGTTTTTT. This codes for CASSPGPPATGELFF.

Sample share makes this clonotype medium-sized (0.01 to 0.1%). The chain is built from TRBV5-8 and TRBJ2-5; D call uncertain. The CDR3 loop spans 9 amino acids. With 10 bases removed from V and 3 bases from J, the gap between germline ends came to 4 bases. CDR1 SGHTS and CDR2 YDEGEE come from the germline V gene. Here the CDR3 reads CAGEETQYF. Written as DNA, the CDR3 is TGTGCCGGCGAAGAGACCCAGTACTTC.

In its sample, this clonotype was seen many times. This chain joins TRBV20-1 and TRBJ2-7, with TRBD2 matching over 11 bases. The V gene end was trimmed by 5 bases and the J gene end by 4 bases; junction bases not matched to a gene: 10. The CDR3 has 15 amino acids. Germline CDR1 DFQATT, CDR2 SNEGSKA (reference sequence). The DNA of the CDR3 is TGCAGTGCTCGCCCCCTGACTAGCGGGGTTTACGAGCAGTACTTC. Encoded protein: CSARPLTSGVYEQYF.

This clonotype is termed medium-sized (0.01 to 0.1%). The V gene is TRBV6-2 or TRBV6-3, the J gene TRBJ2-1; 7 nucleotides align to TRBD2. Germline values: CDR1 MNHEY, CDR2 SVGEGT. Trimming removed 4 bases from V and 10 bases from J; junction bases left unmatched: 4. The CDR3 sequence is 12 residues long. The CDR3 reads CASSSGGGEQFF. The CDR3 DNA sequence: TGTGCCAGCAGTTCTGGGGGGGGAGAGCAGTTCTTC.

Ten or more counts support this clonotype. The chain couples TRBV6-6 to TRBJ1-3; D ambiguous. Germline V lookup: CDR1 MNHNY, CDR2 SVGAGI (reference sequence). Trimming cost V 7 bases and J 8 bases, with 12 bases left between them. The CDR3 has 12 amino acids. The CDR3 DNA sequence: TGTGCCAGCACCGTAGGCGGGGACACCATATATTTT. The encoded protein is CASTVGGDTIYF.

By its share, this clonotype is medium-sized. This sequence joins TRBV25-1 and TRBJ2-5, with a weak D call TRBD2 (6 bases). V lost 1 base and J 5 bases, leaving 11 bases between the germline ends. The CDR3 spans 14 residues. Germline V CDR1 and CDR2: MGHDK, SYGVNS. The CDR3 region is CASSELPGRETQYF. The CDR3 DNA reads as TGTGCCAGCAGTGAATTACCAGGGAGGGAGACCCAGTACTTC.

This clonotype was detected ten times or more. The rearrangement links TRBV3-1 to TRBJ2-1; D possibly uses TRBD1 or TRBD2 (5 bases each). The V gene's germline CDR1 is LGHDT and CDR2 YNNKEL (reference sequence). The CDR3 has 16 residues. V lost 8 bases, J lost 12 bases, and 29 bases lay in between. The DNA of the CDR3 is TGTGCCAGCGCCCTGGGTGATCCGGGACGCGGACGAAGGCAGTTCTTC. Protein sequence: CASALGDPGRGRRQFF.

By share, this clonotype counts as medium-sized. The chain joins TRBV7-9 to TRBJ2-1; D is ambiguous. The CDR3 has 15 residues. Trimming took off 4 bases at V and 4 bases at J, with 14 bases between the two ends. Germline V CDR1 and CDR2: SEHNR, FQNEAQ (reference sequence). The DNA for the CDR3 is TGTGCCAGCAGCTCCCCCGAGGCAATTTACAATGAGCAGTTCTTC. Its translation: CASSSPEAIYNEQFF. Looking up the rest from reference TRBV7-9 and TRBJ2-1 gives the full variable domain: DTGVSQNPRHKITKRGQNVTFRCDPISEHNRLYWYRQTLGQGPEFLTYFQNEAQLEKSRLLSDRFSAERPKGSFSTLEIQRTEQGDSAMYLCASSSPEAIYNEQFFGPGTRLTVL.

The genes are TRBV4-1 and TRBJ2-3; D not certain. The germline V and J ends were trimmed by 0 bases and 6 bases, with 13 bases remaining between them. CDR1 is MGHRA and CDR2 is YSYEKL in the germline V gene. The CDR3 covers 15 residues. The CDR3 protein is CASSQEPVTADTQYF. In nucleotides, the CDR3 is TGCGCCAGCAGCCAAGAACCCGTAACGGCCGATACGCAGTATTTT.